The sequence of this T cell receptor beta chain was determined in a study of T cells in Graves' hyperthyroidism and ophthalmopathy (dated by TCRdb to about 2019). Turning to the overall study: Peripheral blood was collected at initial diagnosis, before any treatment. A discovery cohort of about 100 patients, approximately 45 with Graves' ophthalmopathy and about 58 with stable Graves' hyperthyroidism, was used to find distinguishing TCR V-J signatures. An independent validation cohort of around 19 hyperthyroidism patients and approximately 16 patients who later progressed to ophthalmopathy tested prospective prediction of ophthalmopathy. The approximately 90 discovery patients were randomly split 7:3 into training and test sets. In addition, the study compared T-cell repertoires in thyroid tissue and in blood from about six Graves' hyperthyroidism patients. After sampling, hyperthyroidism patients received methimazole starting at 30 mg daily, and ophthalmopathy patients received high-dose intravenous methylprednisolone. The paper describes TCR Vbeta CDR3 sequencing of about 140 peripheral blood samples, made up of fewer than 50 ophthalmopathy patients, 70 to 75 hyperthyroidism patients and some 17 progressor patients. General study outcomes and caveats: In cross-validation, a model built on a 13 V-J signature told ophthalmopathy apart from stable hyperthyroidism with under 90% sensitivity and about 81% specificity, and in testing the same model reached 80%/75%. No statistical method was used to set the sample size in advance, and investigators knew the group allocation. Blood samples also contained most of the expanded thyroid clonotypes (frequency above 0.001), which suggests that blood repertoires may reflect thyroid immune responses. In validation, progression to ophthalmopathy was predicted by the model with 70.59% sensitivity and 72% to 85% specificity, a median of about 6.8 months before onset.

From the cysteine through the phenylalanine, the CDR3 covers 15 amino acids. CDR3 DNA is the only sequence kept; it has 45 bases, read in frame from the first base. Between the V and J ends, shortened by 5 bases and 5 bases respectively, the junction contains 16 bases. The germline V gene (reference sequence) supplies CDR1 PRHDT and CDR2 FYEKMQ. Amplification of TCR beta CDR3 regions was carried out from RNA transcripts. For the first round of RT-PCR on the TCR CDR3, the HTBI primer set was used together with the Qiagen OneStep RT-PCR kit. The libraries were constructed in a second round of multiplex PCR and then size-selected and purified. Sequencing of the libraries was done on an Illumina HiSeq2000 using paired-end 100 bp reads. The paper's processing steps were these. SOAPnuke was used to process the raw data, throwing out any read that contained adapters or uncalled bases, had a mean Phred below 15, or lacked an exact constant-primer or identifier match. COPE v1.2.5 was used to merge the high-quality paired reads, and each unique nucleotide sequence was defined as a clonotype. Clonotypes were aligned to IMGT TRBV, TRBD and TRBJ reference segments using MiTCR v1.1. The analysis was restricted to V-J combinations with a frequency above 0.0001, which together covered over 99% of the repertoires. The TCS score was defined as the ratio of F50 (clonal expansion) to E x V (chaos), calculated using BLOSUM62-based TCRdist between CDR3 peptides within each V-J. Welch's t-statistics and random forest reduced around 510 V-J features to around 14, which were used in a naive Bayes classifier (R e1071). The raw public reads went through TCRdb reprocessing: fastp at Q25, MiXCR clone calling, in-frame beta chains kept. Entries are consolidated by CDR3 protein sequence, retaining the most common genes and DNA. TCRdb's processing, not the authors' own work, is the source of the V and J calls. This sample comprises 400,000 to 500,000 distinct CDR3 sequences, roughly 14% of them detected only once. The leading ten clones occupy around 13% of the sample.

Ophthalmopathy patients had moderately to severely active disease, Clinical Activity Score of at least 3, NOSPECS grade of at least 4, and duration under 3 months. Patients with uncontrolled infections, other autoimmune diseases, pregnancy or lactation were excluded. Diagnoses were based on clinical symptoms, serum thyroxine and TRAb, thyroid ultrasound and orbital computed tomography. PBMCs were isolated from about 9.1 ml of fresh peripheral blood by Ficoll-Paque density gradient centrifugation. Total RNA was extracted with Trizol reagent, and quality was checked on an Agilent 2100 Bioanalyzer. This clonotype occurred many times. What this receptor recognizes is not known. Per-base quality was not reported, and no clone a single base away is much larger than it.

Input material: blood. The sequence was obtained from a man aged 18 to 29 with Graves' ophthalmopathy. Here the chain combines TRBV13 and TRBJ2-1; the D element could tentatively be TRBD1 or TRBD2, as 5 bases agree for each. CDR3 loop: CASSPREQDNNEQFF. The DNA is as follows: TGTGCCAGCAGCCCGAGGGAACAGGATAACAATGAGCAGTTCTTC.